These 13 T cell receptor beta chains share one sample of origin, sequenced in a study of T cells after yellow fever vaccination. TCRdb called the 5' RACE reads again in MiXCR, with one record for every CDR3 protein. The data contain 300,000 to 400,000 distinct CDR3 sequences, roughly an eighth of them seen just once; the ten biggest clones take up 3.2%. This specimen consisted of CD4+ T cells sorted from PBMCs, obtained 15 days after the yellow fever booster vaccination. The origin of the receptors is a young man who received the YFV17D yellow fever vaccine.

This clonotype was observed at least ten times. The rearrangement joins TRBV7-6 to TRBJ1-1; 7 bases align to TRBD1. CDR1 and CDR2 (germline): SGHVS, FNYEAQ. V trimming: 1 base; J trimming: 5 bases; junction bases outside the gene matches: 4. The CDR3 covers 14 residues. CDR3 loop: CASSLGRDSTEAFF. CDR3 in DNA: TGTGCCAGCAGCTTAGGCAGGGACAGTACTGAAGCTTTCTTT.

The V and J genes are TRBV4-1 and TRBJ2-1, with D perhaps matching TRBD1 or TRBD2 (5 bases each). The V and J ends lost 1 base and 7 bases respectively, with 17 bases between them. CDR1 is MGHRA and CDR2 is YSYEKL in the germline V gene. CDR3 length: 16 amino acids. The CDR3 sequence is CASSQGDLAGRNEQFF. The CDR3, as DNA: TGCGCCAGCAGCCAAGGGGACCTAGCAGGACGTAATGAGCAGTTCTTC.

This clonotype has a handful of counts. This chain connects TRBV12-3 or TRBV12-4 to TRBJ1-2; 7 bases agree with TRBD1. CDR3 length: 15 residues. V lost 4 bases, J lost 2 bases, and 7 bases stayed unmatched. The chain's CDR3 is CASSSTGVSNYGYTF. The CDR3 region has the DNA TGTGCCAGCAGTTCCACAGGGGTCAGCAACTATGGCTACACCTTC.

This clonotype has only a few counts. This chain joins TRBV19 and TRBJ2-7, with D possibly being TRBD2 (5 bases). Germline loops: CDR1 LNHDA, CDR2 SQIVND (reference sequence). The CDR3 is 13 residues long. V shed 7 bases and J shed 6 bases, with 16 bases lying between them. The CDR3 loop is CASTMREQFEQYV. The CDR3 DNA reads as TGTGCCAGTACCATGAGGGAACAGTTCGAGCAGTACGTC.

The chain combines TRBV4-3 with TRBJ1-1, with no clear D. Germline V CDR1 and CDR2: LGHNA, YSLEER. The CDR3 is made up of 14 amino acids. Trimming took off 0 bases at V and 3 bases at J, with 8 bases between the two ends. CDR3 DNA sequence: TGCGCCAGCAGCCAAGATGGGAGTTACACTGAAGCTTTCTTT. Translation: CASSQDGSYTEAFF.

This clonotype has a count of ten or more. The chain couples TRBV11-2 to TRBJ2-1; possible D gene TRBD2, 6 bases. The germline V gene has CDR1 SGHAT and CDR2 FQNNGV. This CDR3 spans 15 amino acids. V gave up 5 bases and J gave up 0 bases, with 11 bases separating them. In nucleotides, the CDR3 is TGTGCCAGCAGCCAGGAGGGCGGCTCCTACAATGAGCAGTTCTTC. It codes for CASSQEGGSYNEQFF.

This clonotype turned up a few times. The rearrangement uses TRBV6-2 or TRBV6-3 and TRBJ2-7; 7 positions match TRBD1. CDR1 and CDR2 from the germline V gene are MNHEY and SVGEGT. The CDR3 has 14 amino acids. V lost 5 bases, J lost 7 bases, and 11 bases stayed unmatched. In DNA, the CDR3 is TGTGCCAGCAGTCTACGGGACAGACGAGGGGAGCAGTACGTC. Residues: CASSLRDRRGEQYV.

The CDR3 nucleotides are TGTGCCAGCAGCACCAGCAGACAGGGGGACACCGGGGAGCTGTTTTTT. The encoded protein is CASSTSRQGDTGELFF. The V and J genes are TRBV5-4 and TRBJ2-2, with 9 bases lining up with TRBD1. The CDR3 extends over 16 amino acids. The germline gives CDR1 SGHNT, CDR2 YYREEE (reference sequence). V shed 4 bases, J shed 3 bases, and the junction held 7 bases outside the gene matches.

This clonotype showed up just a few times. CDR3 bases: TGCAGCGTTGAAGAGCGGGGGAGCACAGATACGCAGTATTTT. Residues: CSVEERGSTDTQYF. The chain carries TRBV29-1 and TRBJ2-3; 7 bases are shared with TRBD2. J was trimmed by 0 bases and V by 0 bases; bases with no gene match: 0. The germline V gene has CDR1 SQVTM and CDR2 ANQGSEA. The CDR3 loop spans 14 amino acids.

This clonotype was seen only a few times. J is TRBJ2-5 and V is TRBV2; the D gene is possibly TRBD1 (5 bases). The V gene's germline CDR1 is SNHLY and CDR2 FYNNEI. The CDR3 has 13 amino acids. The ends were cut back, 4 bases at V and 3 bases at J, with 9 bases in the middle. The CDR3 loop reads CASSVGREETQYF. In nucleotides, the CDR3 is TGTGCCAGCAGTGTAGGCAGGGAAGAGACCCAGTACTTC. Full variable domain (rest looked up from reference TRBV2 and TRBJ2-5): EPEVTQTPSHQVTQMGQEVILRCVPISNHLYFYWYRQILGQKVEFLVSFYNNEISEKSEIFDDQFSVERPDGSNFTLKIRSTKLEDSAMYFCASSVGREETQYFGPGTRLLVL.

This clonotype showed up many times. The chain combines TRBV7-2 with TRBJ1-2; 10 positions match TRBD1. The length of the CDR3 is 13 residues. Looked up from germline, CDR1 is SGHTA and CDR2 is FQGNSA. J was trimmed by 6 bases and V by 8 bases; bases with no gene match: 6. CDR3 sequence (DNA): TGTGCCAGCCATTCCGGGACAGGGGATGGCTACACCTTC. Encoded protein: CASHSGTGDGYTF.

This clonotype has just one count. CDR3 in DNA: TGTGCCAGCAGCTTGGGGGCACGACAAAACAACTATGGCTACACCTTC. It codes for CASSLGARQNNYGYTF. This sequence joins TRBV7-2 and TRBJ1-2; the D gene is possibly TRBD1 (6 bases). This CDR3 has 16 amino acids. CDR1 and CDR2 (germline): SGHTA, FQGNSA. V dropped 3 bases and J dropped 2 bases, with 16 bases sitting between them. Drawing the rest from reference TRBV7-2 and TRBJ1-2, the complete variable domain is GAGVSQSPSNKVTEKGKDVELRCDPISGHTALYWYRQSLGQGLEFLIYFQGNSAPDKSGLPSDRFSAERTGGSVSTLTIQRTQQEDSAVYLCASSLGARQNNYGYTFGSGTRLTVV.

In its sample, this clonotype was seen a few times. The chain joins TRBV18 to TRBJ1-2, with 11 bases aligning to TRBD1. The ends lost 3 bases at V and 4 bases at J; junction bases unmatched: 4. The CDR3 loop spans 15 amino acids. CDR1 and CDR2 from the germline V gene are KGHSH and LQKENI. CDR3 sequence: CASSPQGTGGYGYTF. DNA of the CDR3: TGTGCCAGCTCACCCCAAGGGACAGGGGGCTATGGCTACACCTTC.